This TCR beta chain originates from a study of HIV-infected patients and healthy controls. cDNA was made from approximately 0.55 ug RNA using alpha and beta constant primers. Separate chain-specific third strand synthesis with multiplexing indices produced the alpha and beta libraries. TCRdb re-called the 5' RACE reads with MiXCR, one entry per CDR3 protein. In the table there are 15,000 to 20,000 distinct CDR3 sequences, about 9% of which are singletons. This clonotype was seen a few times. Its matching antigen is unknown. Study-wide findings and caveats: Compared with healthy controls, HIV-infected patients showed less CDR3 sharing between individuals. MAIT alpha-chain CDR3s were frequent in healthy controls, depleted in HIV+.

Roughly three months, about 14 weeks, into antiretroviral therapy, follow-up blood was collected. All unsorted peripheral T cells were captured because whole blood was used without fractionation. Donors lacked febrile or AIDS-related illness, tumors, and hepatitis B or C coinfection. The sequence derives from an adult with HIV infection. This specimen was blood, taken during antiretroviral therapy.

This CDR3 reads CASSQVPGSPETQYF. The CDR3 DNA is TGCGCCAGCAGCCAAGTTCCGGGATCTCCTGAGACCCAGTACTTC. The chain links TRBV4-1 to TRBJ2-5; D perhaps matches TRBD2 (5 bases). From germline, CDR1 is MGHRA and CDR2 YSYEKL. The CDR3 runs to 15 residues. The V gene lost 1 base and the J gene lost 5 bases, with 14 bases spanning the gap.